This T cell receptor beta chain was identified in a study of cytomegalovirus exposure and HLA in healthy donors. At sampling all donors were nominally healthy, likely with unrecorded immune exposures. General study findings and limits: CMV serostatus alone was available as immune exposure information.

Points on this clone: Its antigen is still unknown.

J lost 1 base, V lost 7 bases, and 2 bases had no gene match. From germline, CDR1 is WNHNN and CDR2 SYGVQD (reference sequence). The CDR3 length is 13 residues. The PCR was carried out with 60 Vbeta primers and 13 Jbeta primers. The protocol was immunoSEQ multiplex PCR, while the TCRdb copy is restricted to in-frame clones and leaves out a portion. The table has some 100,000 clones, less than 80% seen once. The genes are TRBV10-1 and TRBJ1-1; 8 bases align to TRBD1. The sample comprised PBMCs. The receptor comes from a woman between 50 and 59 years old in good health and CMV-seropositive. The CDR3 loop is CASKDRANTEAFF. CDR3 in DNA: TGCGCCAGCAAGGACAGGGCGAACACTGAAGCTTTCTTT.